This T cell receptor beta chain was found in a study of shared clonotypes between healthy human individuals. Study at large: There were three CD4 naive, three CD4 memory, two CD8 naive and one CD8 memory plates per donor.

CD45RO-negative cells were positively selected for CCR7, leaving out terminally differentiated effector memory CD45RA+ cells. None of the donors, who were healthy HIV-negative adults, had recently had acute infections or vaccinations. Caucasian adults residing in Nashville, Tennessee made up all the donors. Genomic DNA of every subset was divided equally among multiple immunoSEQ plates. Profiling relied on immunoSEQ multiplex PCR, and the TCRdb table lists in-frame clones only, not all of them. The sample records a few million clones, about 94% being singletons. Germline CDR1 reads SGHRS; CDR2 reads YFSETQ. The CDR3 runs to 14 residues. Trimming took 2 bases from V and 7 from J; bases not matched to a gene: 5.

This sequence originates from a man younger than 35 in good health. Some clones in this sample may be carry-over from other donors' samples. The chain is built from TRBV5-1 and TRBJ1-4, with 7 bases fitting TRBD1. The sample was naive CD8+ T cells from PBMCs. Written as DNA, the CDR3 is TGCGCCAGCAGCTTTCGACAGGGTGGTGAAAAACTGTTTTTT. Translated: CASSFRQGGEKLFF.